A selection of T cell receptor beta chains follows, all from one sample in a study of blood T cell repertoires in COVID-19. Sequencing used immunoSEQ multiplex PCR; TCRdb keeps in-frame clones, though not all of them. The sample has roughly 310,000 clones, 90% seen once. Material: peripheral blood. All receptors come from a woman in her 30s with COVID-19, enrolled during active disease. The CDR3 runs from the conserved cysteine through the conserved F or W. The order of the fields is D gene, J gene, V gene, clone size, CDR3 DNA, CDR3 protein. A D gene is named only where the DNA matches it firmly. Some rows have no size entry. The others give once, few or many, or a class for an expanded clone.

>NA|TRBJ1-2|TRBV9|NA
TGTGCCAGCAGCACCTACCACGGAGGAGTCGGCGGCTACACCTTC
CASSTYHGGVGGYTF
>NA|TRBJ1-6|TRBV5-1|NA
TGCGCCAGCAGCTTGGAACAGGGAAATAATTCACCCCTCCACTTT
CASSLEQGNNSPLHF
>TRBD2|TRBJ2-5|TRBV11-2|NA
TGTGCCAGCAGCCCCTGGGAGGGACGGTTAGAGACCCAGTACTTC
CASSPWEGRLETQYF
>NA|TRBJ2-7|TRBV27|NA
TGTGCCAGCAGTGCGACCCCCGGGACTCATACCTACGAGCAGTACTTC
CASSATPGTHTYEQYF
>TRBD1|TRBJ1-1|TRBV19|once
TGTGCCAGTAGTATCCTTACCAAACAGGGGTTTAACACTGAAGCTTTCTTT
CASSILTKQGFNTEAFF
>TRBD1|TRBJ2-1|TRBV3-1/TRBV3-2|NA
TGTGCCAGCAGCCCAACAGGGGGGGAGCAGTTCTTC
CASSPTGGEQFF
>NA|TRBJ2-7|TRBV12-3/TRBV12-4|NA
TGTGCCAGCAGCAGGAGCGGCTCCTACGAGCAGTACTTC
CASSRSGSYEQYF
>TRBD2|TRBJ2-1|TRBV5-1|NA
TGCGCCAGCAGCATAACTAGCGAGAACAATGAGCAGTTCTTC
CASSITSENNEQFF
>TRBD1|TRBJ2-7|TRBV4-1|NA
TGCGCCAGCAGCCAAGGGGACAGGGGAGAACACGAGCAGTACTTC
CASSQGDRGEHEQYF
>NA|TRBJ2-6|TRBV6-5|NA
TGTGCCAGCAGTTACCTTAGGAGCTCTGGGGCCAACGTCCTGACTTTC
CASSYLRSSGANVLTF
>TRBD1|TRBJ1-4|TRBV6-2/TRBV6-3|NA
TGTGCCAGCAGTTGGGGGGACAGCGGCAATGAAAAACTGTTTTTT
CASSWGDSGNEKLFF
>NA|TRBJ1-2|TRBV27|once
TGTGCCAGCAGTTCTACAGGAAACTATGGCTACACCTTC
CASSSTGNYGYTF
>NA|TRBJ2-3|TRBV12-5|NA
TGTGCTAGTGGTTTGCCATCTAAGAGAAAGGATACGCAGTATTTT
CASGLPSKRKDTQYF
>NA|TRBJ2-7|TRBV20-1|NA
TGCAGTGCTAGTACCGGGACAACATACGAGCAGTACTTC
CSASTGTTYEQYF
>TRBD1|TRBJ1-1|TRBV5-1|NA
TGCGCCAGCAGCTTGTACGACAGGGATTGGACTGAAGCTTTCTTT
CASSLYDRDWTEAFF
>NA|TRBJ1-3|TRBV5-6|once
TGTGCCAGCAGCTTGTTCGAGAGGGCGCCTGGAAACACCATATATTTT
CASSLFERAPGNTIYF
>NA|TRBJ2-7|TRBV3-1/TRBV3-2|many
TGTGCCAGCAGCCAAGTTTCGGCAGGGAAGAACGAGCAGTACTTC
CASSQVSAGKNEQYF
>TRBD2|TRBJ2-1|TRBV24-1|NA
TGTGCCACCAGTGACCCCCTGAAAGAGACTAGCGGATACAATGAGCAGTTCTTC
CATSDPLKETSGYNEQFF
>NA|TRBJ1-5|TRBV15|NA
TGTGCCACCAGCAGACCAGGGGCGCATCAGCCCCAGCATTTT
CATSRPGAHQPQHF
>TRBD2|TRBJ2-1|TRBV19|NA
TGTGCCAGTACTAGCGGAAGCTCCTACAATGAGCAGTTCTTC
CASTSGSSYNEQFF
>TRBD1|TRBJ1-2|TRBV29-1|NA
TGCAGCATCTCCGTGGACAGGGAGTATGGCTACACCTTC
CSISVDREYGYTF
>TRBD1|TRBJ2-5|TRBV3-1/TRBV3-2|NA
TGTGCCAGCAGCCAAGCCGCTATTACAGGGGCAGAGACCCAGTACTTC
CASSQAAITGAETQYF
>NA|TRBJ1-2|TRBV18|NA
TGTGCCAGCTCACTCTCCCGCGATGGCTACACCTTC
CASSLSRDGYTF
>TRBD1|TRBJ2-7|TRBV18|NA
TGTGCCAGCTCACCAGAGACAGGGAGCTCCTACGAGCAGTACTTC
CASSPETGSSYEQYF
>TRBD1|TRBJ1-2|TRBV5-4|few
TGTGCCAGCAGCTCCAGGGGGCTTCACTATGGCTACACCTTC
CASSSRGLHYGYTF
>TRBD1|TRBJ1-1|TRBV2|NA
TGTGCCAGCATCACGGACAGGGGTAACACTGAAGCTTTCTTT
CASITDRGNTEAFF
>TRBD1|TRBJ1-6|TRBV27|many
TGTGCCAGCAGGACAGGGGTATCACCCCTCCACTTT
CASRTGVSPLHF
>NA|TRBJ1-2|TRBV7-9|NA
TGTGCCAGCAGCTTAGCCACCTACTTGAATAACTATGGCTACACCTTC
CASSLATYLNNYGYTF
>TRBD1|TRBJ1-2|TRBV28|NA
TGTGCCAGCAGTTCAACAGGGGGCGCAGGTCACTATGGCTACACCTTC
CASSSTGGAGHYGYTF
>TRBD2|TRBJ2-7|TRBV6-5|NA
TGTGCCACCAGGGTTCTAGCGGAGTACGAGCAGTACTTC
CATRVLAEYEQYF
>TRBD2|TRBJ2-1|TRBV9|few
TGTGCCAGCAGGCAGGGACTAGCTTCGGATGAGCAGTTCTTC
CASRQGLASDEQFF
>TRBD1|TRBJ2-7|TRBV7-9|NA
TGTGCCAGCAGCTTATCCGGGACAGGGGCCGACGAGCAGTACTTC
CASSLSGTGADEQYF
>NA|TRBJ2-7|TRBV3-1/TRBV3-2|once
TGTGCCAGCAGCCAAGGTTCCGGGTACACCTACGAGCAGTACTTC
CASSQGSGYTYEQYF
>TRBD2|TRBJ2-5|TRBV5-6|NA
TGTGCCAGCAGTTTCGGGACTAGCGGGAGTATTGGGAAGACCCAGTACTTC
CASSFGTSGSIGKTQYF
>TRBD1|TRBJ1-1|TRBV28|NA
TGTGCCAGCAGTTGGGGACAGCCGAACACTGAAGCTTTCTTT
CASSWGQPNTEAFF
>TRBD1|TRBJ2-1|TRBV11-2|once
TGTGCCAGCAGTGGCCCCGGGACAGGGTACAATGAGCAGTTCTTC
CASSGPGTGYNEQFF
>TRBD1|TRBJ1-5|TRBV28|once
TGTGCCAGCAGTTCACAGGGGGCCGTTCAGCCCCAGCATTTT
CASSSQGAVQPQHF
>TRBD1|TRBJ1-1|TRBV2|NA
TGTGCCAGCAGAACCGGGACAGGGGATACTGAAGCTTTCTTT
CASRTGTGDTEAFF
>NA|TRBJ1-1|TRBV5-1|NA
TGCGCCAGCAGCTTTAACTTGAACACTGAAGCTTTCTTT
CASSFNLNTEAFF
>TRBD2|TRBJ2-1|TRBV6-1|NA
TGTGCCAGCAGTGAAGCCATGGCGGGAGGGGCCTACAATGAGCAGTTCTTC
CASSEAMAGGAYNEQFF
>NA|TRBJ1-2|TRBV6-5|NA
TGTGCCAGCAGTTACTCAGAGGGAAGCTATGGCTACACCTTC
CASSYSEGSYGYTF
>NA|TRBJ1-2|TRBV7-2|NA
TGTGCCAGCAGCTTACAGGGAAACTATGGCTACACCTTC
CASSLQGNYGYTF
>TRBD1|TRBJ2-2|TRBV5-1|NA
TGCGCCAGCAGCATTAGACAGGGGTACACCGGGGAGCTGTTTTTT
CASSIRQGYTGELFF
>NA|TRBJ2-2|TRBV19|NA
TGTGCCAGTCAGGTGGCGGGGGAGCTGTTTTTT
CASQVAGELFF
>TRBD1|TRBJ1-2|TRBV19|NA
TGTGCCAGTAGTAGGGGGACAGGGGCGTCAAGTGGCTACACCTTC
CASSRGTGASSGYTF
>NA|TRBJ1-1|TRBV14|NA
TGTGCCAGCAGCCCAAGCCGGACTGGTGAAGCTTTCTTT
CASSPSRTGEAFF
>TRBD2|TRBJ2-7|TRBV19|NA
TGTGCCAGTAGTCTCGGGGCGGGCCAGGCTAGCGGGAGGGCCTACGAGCAGTACTTC
CASSLGAGQASGRAYEQYF
>TRBD1|TRBJ1-1|TRBV7-9|NA
TGTGCCAGCAGCCAGAACAGGGGGGTAAGAACTGAAGCTTTCTTT
CASSQNRGVRTEAFF
>NA|TRBJ1-1|TRBV10-2|once
TGCGCCAGCAGTGAGTGGGGAGAGAACACTGAAGCTTTCTTT
CASSEWGENTEAFF
>TRBD2|TRBJ2-7|TRBV12-5|few
TGTGCTAGTGGTTTTATACTGGCGGGAGTGGGCCCCTACTCCTACGAGCAGTACTTC
CASGFILAGVGPYSYEQYF